A single sample gave rise to the 21 T cell receptor beta chains below, sequenced in a study of cytotoxic CD8 clonotypes in ibrutinib-treated CLL. TCRdb's copy holds only in-frame clones and misses some; the assay was immunoSEQ multiplex PCR. The data show approximately 330,000 clones, just under 80% seen once. Sequenced material: PBMCs, taken before ibrutinib treatment. These receptor sequences come from a human donor with chronic lymphocytic leukemia.

V and J are TRBV29-1 and TRBJ1-5, with D possibly matching TRBD1 (5 bases). CDR3 length equals 13 residues. Germline values: CDR1 SQVTM, CDR2 ANQGSEA. V lost 1 base and J lost 3, with 7 bases in between. The CDR3 sequence: CSVEAGINQPQHF. DNA of the CDR3: TGCAGCGTTGAAGCAGGGATCAATCAGCCCCAGCATTTT.

The V gene is TRBV5-5, the J gene TRBJ1-4; D is undetermined. Per the germline V gene, CDR1 is SGHKS and CDR2 is YYEKEE (reference sequence). The CDR3 extends over 14 amino acids. The V end lost 0 bases, the J end lost 5 bases, and 8 bases lay between the germline ends. The CDR3 here is CASSLAAANEKLFF. For the CDR3, the DNA is TGTGCCAGCAGCTTGGCGGCAGCGAATGAAAAACTGTTTTTT.

The chain employs TRBV10-1 and TRBJ2-7; TRBD2 matches at 9 bases. After removal of 8 bases from V and 3 bases from J, the junction contained 8 bases not matched to a gene. The CDR3 loop spans 14 amino acids. Germline V gene data show CDR1 as WNHNN and CDR2 as SYGVQD (reference sequence). The CDR3 region is CASGHSGSYYEQYF. CDR3 DNA sequence: TGCGCCAGCGGCCATAGCGGGAGCTACTACGAGCAGTACTTC.

This clone was found once. The CDR3 coding sequence is TGTGCTAGTGGTTTCCCCGGACAGCCTTCCTACGAGCAGTACTTC. As protein: CASGFPGQPSYEQYF. The J gene is TRBJ2-7, the V gene TRBV12-5, with D possibly matching TRBD1 (6 bases). The germline gives CDR1 LGHNT, CDR2 FRNRAP. V lost 3 bases and J 1 base, leaving 13 bases between the germline ends. CDR3 size: 15 residues.

The chain employs TRBV5-1 and TRBJ1-3; 8 nucleotides align to TRBD1. Germline V gene sequence: CDR1 SGHRS, CDR2 YFSETQ. This CDR3 spans 15 amino acids. Germline trimming cut 6 bases from V and 4 bases from J; bases unmatched to any gene: 9. Written as DNA, the CDR3 is TGCGCCAGCAATCTCGGACAGGGTGGAGGAAACACCATATATTTT. Translation gives CASNLGQGGGNTIYF.

The chain is built from TRBV30 and TRBJ1-5; 9 nucleotides agree with TRBD1. CDR3 length equals 15 residues. The ends lost 5 bases at V and 6 bases at J; junction bases unmatched: 11. Germline loops: CDR1 GTSNPN, CDR2 SVGIG (reference sequence). DNA for the CDR3: TGTGCCTGGGCCTATACAGGGGGCGCGAGTCAGCCCCAGCATTTT. This encodes CAWAYTGGASQPQHF. Full variable domain (missing parts from reference TRBV30 and TRBJ1-5): SQTIHQWPATLVQPVGSPLSLECTVEGTSNPNLYWYRQAAGRGLQLLFYSVGIGQISSEVPQNLSASRPQDRQFILSSKKLLLSDSGFYLCAWAYTGGASQPQHFGDGTRLSIL.

The sample holds a few counts of this clone. This chain connects TRBV5-1 to TRBJ2-3, with D unresolved. Trimming pared 0 bases from V and 2 bases from J, leaving 4 bases between. There are 13 residues in the CDR3. Germline-derived CDR1 and CDR2 are SGHRS and YFSETQ. The CDR3 nucleotides read TGCGCCAGCAGCTTGGGTCCCACAGATACGCAGTATTTT. Translating it yields CASSLGPTDTQYF.

The V gene is TRBV5-4, the J gene TRBJ2-5; no clear D gene. The V gene lost 1 base and the J gene lost 3 bases, with 1 base spanning the gap. CDR3 length: 11 amino acids. CDR1 and CDR2 from the germline V gene are SGHNT and YYREEE (reference sequence). CDR3 bases: TGTGCCAGCAGCTTGAAAGAGACCCAGTACTTC. This encodes CASSLKETQYF.

The J gene is TRBJ2-5, the V gene TRBV10-3, with D perhaps matching TRBD2 (5 bases). This CDR3 is 11 amino acids long. Germline assignment: CDR1 ENHRY and CDR2 SYGVKD. Trimming removed 4 bases at V and 5 bases at J, with 5 bases between. The CDR3, as DNA: TGTGCCATCAGTGGCGGGGAGACCCAGTACTTC. Residues: CAISGGETQYF.

The genes are TRBV6-1 and TRBJ1-5; no definite D call. V lost 3 bases and J lost 6, with 9 bases in between. The CDR3 has 13 amino acids. Germline lookup yields CDR1 MNHNS and CDR2 SASEGT. CDR3 coding DNA: TGTGCCAGCAGTGAGATGACGGGTCAGCCCCAGCATTTT. This gives the protein CASSEMTGQPQHF.

V usage is TRBV7-8 and J usage is TRBJ2-2; D is unresolved. Trimming left V 6 bases short and J 1 base short, with 3 bases between. The CDR3 runs to 12 residues. Germline V CDR1 and CDR2: SGHVS, FQNEAQ. The CDR3 sequence is CASRLNTGELFF. The CDR3 DNA follows: TGTGCCAGCAGACTGAACACCGGGGAGCTGTTTTTT.

The CDR3 loop is CASSERPATNEKLFF. CDR3 bases: TGTGCCAGCAGCGAACGACCCGCAACTAATGAAAAACTGTTTTTT. The chain uses TRBV7-9 and TRBJ1-4; D is ambiguous. CDR3 size: 15 residues. From germline, CDR1 is SEHNR and CDR2 FQNEAQ (reference sequence). Trimming removed 5 bases from V and 0 bases from J, with 10 bases in between.

The V call is TRBV18, the J call TRBJ2-6; 8 nucleotides align to TRBD2. CDR1 is KGHSH and CDR2 is LQKENI in the germline V gene. This CDR3 has 20 amino acids. The V gene end was trimmed by 1 base and the J gene end by 2 bases; junction bases not matched to a gene: 13. CDR3 bases: TGTGCCAGCTCACCACGGAGACTAGCGATAGAGGTGCCTGGGGCCAACGTCCTGACTTTC. The encoded protein is CASSPRRLAIEVPGANVLTF.

The chain is built from TRBV9 and TRBJ2-7; 7 bases align to TRBD1. The CDR3 length is 14 residues. Trimming took 3 bases from V and 3 from J; bases not matched to a gene: 6. Per germline, CDR1 SGDLS and CDR2 YYNGEE. CDR3 sequence: CASSARDRNYEQYF. The DNA for the CDR3 is TGTGCCAGCAGCGCTCGGGACAGAAACTACGAGCAGTACTTC.

The chain carries TRBV6-1 and TRBJ2-3; TRBD1 agrees at 8 bases. Trimming cost V 5 bases and J 5 bases; bases outside gene matches: 9. Germline CDR1 and CDR2: MNHNS and SASEGT. CDR3 size: 15 residues. The CDR3 DNA is TGTGCCAGCAGTTGGACAGGGCGAGAGAAAGATACGCAGTATTTT. Its protein product is CASSWTGREKDTQYF.

The chain uses TRBV6-6 and TRBJ2-1; D is undetermined. The germline gives CDR1 MNHNY, CDR2 SVGAGI (reference sequence). The CDR3 has 12 amino acids. Between the trimmed V and J ends, which lost 6 bases and 9 bases, there was a span of 12 bases. CDR3 loop: CASSPADSEQFF. DNA of the CDR3: TGTGCCAGCAGCCCCGCGGATAGTGAGCAGTTCTTC.

The genes are TRBV29-1 and TRBJ2-1, with TRBD2 matching over 9 bases. V lost 7 bases and J lost 0; bases outside the gene matches: 7. The CDR3 is 15 amino acids. Germline loops: CDR1 SQVTM, CDR2 ANQGSEA. The CDR3 DNA follows: TGCAGCGCTCTCGCTAGCGGGATCTCCTACAATGAGCAGTTCTTC. Amino acids: CSALASGISYNEQFF.

The rearrangement joins TRBV5-1 to TRBJ1-2, with D possibly TRBD1 on 5 matching bases. In germline, CDR1 is SGHRS, CDR2 YFSETQ. The CDR3 contains 13 residues. V gave up 2 bases and J gave up 2 bases, with 7 bases separating them. The CDR3 region is CASSLRDNYGYTF. Written as DNA, the CDR3 is TGCGCCAGCAGCTTAAGGGACAACTATGGCTACACCTTC.

This clone has a single count. The chain recombines TRBV5-1 with TRBJ2-1; 10 bases agree with TRBD2. From germline, CDR1 is SGHRS and CDR2 YFSETQ. After removal of 3 bases from V and 1 base from J, the junction contained 10 bases not matched to a gene. The CDR3 extends over 18 amino acids. In DNA, the CDR3 is TGCGCCAGCAGCTCGACTAGCGGGCGAGAGGGGTCCTACAATGAGCAGTTCTTC. Translation gives CASSSTSGREGSYNEQFF.

This chain joins TRBV28 and TRBJ2-3; no definite D call. CDR3 length equals 13 residues. V gave up 2 bases and J gave up 2 bases, with 5 bases separating them. CDR1 is MDHEN and CDR2 is SYDVKM in the germline V gene. Here the CDR3 DNA reads TGTGCCAGCAGTTTAGGCTACACAGATACGCAGTATTTT. Amino acids: CASSLGYTDTQYF.

This chain connects TRBV29-1 to TRBJ1-2; 11 nucleotides line up with TRBD1. The CDR3 is 15 residues long. CDR1 is SQVTM, CDR2 ANQGSEA, per germline. In DNA, the CDR3 is TGCAGTCGTACCCCCCGGACAGGGGGCTCCTATGGCTACACCTTC. Its translation is CSRTPRTGGSYGYTF.